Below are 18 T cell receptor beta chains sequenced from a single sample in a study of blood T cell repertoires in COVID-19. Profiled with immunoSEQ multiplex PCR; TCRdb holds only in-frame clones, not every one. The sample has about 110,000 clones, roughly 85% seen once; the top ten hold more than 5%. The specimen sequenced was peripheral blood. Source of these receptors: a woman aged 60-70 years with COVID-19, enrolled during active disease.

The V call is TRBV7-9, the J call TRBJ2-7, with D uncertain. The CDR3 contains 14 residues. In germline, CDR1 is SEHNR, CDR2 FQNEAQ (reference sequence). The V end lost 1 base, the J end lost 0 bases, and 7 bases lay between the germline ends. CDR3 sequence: CASSLVLRSYEQYF. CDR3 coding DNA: TGTGCCAGCAGCTTAGTTCTGCGCTCCTACGAGCAGTACTTC.

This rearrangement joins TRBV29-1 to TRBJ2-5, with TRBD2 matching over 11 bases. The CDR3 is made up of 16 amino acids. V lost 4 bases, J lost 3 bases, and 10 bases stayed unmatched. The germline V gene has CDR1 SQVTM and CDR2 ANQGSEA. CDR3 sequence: CSVVLPVSGGEETQYF. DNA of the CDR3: TGCAGCGTTGTCCTCCCCGTTAGCGGGGGGGAAGAGACCCAGTACTTC. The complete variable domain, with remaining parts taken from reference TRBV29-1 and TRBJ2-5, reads SAVISQKPSRDICQRGTSLTIQCQVDSQVTMMFWYRQQPGQSLTLIATANQGSEATYESGFVIDKFPISRPNLTFSTLTVSNMSPEDSSIYLCSVVLPVSGGEETQYFGPGTRLLVL.

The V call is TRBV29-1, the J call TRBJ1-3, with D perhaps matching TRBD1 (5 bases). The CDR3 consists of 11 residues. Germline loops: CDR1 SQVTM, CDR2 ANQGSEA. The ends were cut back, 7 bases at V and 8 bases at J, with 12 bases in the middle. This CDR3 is CSGLRGDTIYF. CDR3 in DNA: TGCAGCGGATTACGGGGGGACACCATATATTTT.

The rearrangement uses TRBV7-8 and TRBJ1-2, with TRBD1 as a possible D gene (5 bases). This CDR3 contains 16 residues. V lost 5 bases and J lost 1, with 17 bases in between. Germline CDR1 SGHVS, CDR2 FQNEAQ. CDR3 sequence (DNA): TGTGCCAGCAGCCCCACCAGGGCCCCTCTTAACTATGGCTACACCTTC. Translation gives CASSPTRAPLNYGYTF.

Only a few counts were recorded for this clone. This chain's CDR3 is CASSLWMDSSGNTIYF. CDR3 coding DNA: TGTGCCAGCAGCTTATGGATGGACAGCTCTGGAAACACCATATATTTT. The rearrangement links TRBV5-5 to TRBJ1-3; tentative D call: TRBD1 (6 bases). The germline V and J ends were trimmed by 2 bases and 0 bases, with 12 bases remaining between them. The CDR3 has 16 residues. Germline loops: CDR1 SGHKS, CDR2 YYEKEE (reference sequence).

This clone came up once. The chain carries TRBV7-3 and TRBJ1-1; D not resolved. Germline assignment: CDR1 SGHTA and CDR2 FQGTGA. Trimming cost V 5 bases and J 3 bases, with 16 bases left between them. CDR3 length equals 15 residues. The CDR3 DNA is TGTGCCAGCAGCCCGGCGGGAGGGTTGTACACTGAAGCTTTCTTT. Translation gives CASSPAGGLYTEAFF.

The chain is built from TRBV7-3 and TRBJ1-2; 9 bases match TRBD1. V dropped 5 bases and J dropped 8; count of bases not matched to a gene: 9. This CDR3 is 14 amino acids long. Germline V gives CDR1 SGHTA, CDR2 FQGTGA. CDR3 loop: CASSLSGTGSGYTF. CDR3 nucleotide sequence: TGTGCCAGCAGCCTTTCCGGGACAGGGTCCGGCTACACCTTC.

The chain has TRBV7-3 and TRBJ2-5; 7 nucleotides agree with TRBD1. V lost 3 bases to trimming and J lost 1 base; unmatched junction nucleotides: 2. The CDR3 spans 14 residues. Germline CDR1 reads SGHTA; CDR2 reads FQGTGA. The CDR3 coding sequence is TGTGCCAGCAGCTTCGACAGGGCCCAAGAGACCCAGTACTTC. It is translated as CASSFDRAQETQYF.

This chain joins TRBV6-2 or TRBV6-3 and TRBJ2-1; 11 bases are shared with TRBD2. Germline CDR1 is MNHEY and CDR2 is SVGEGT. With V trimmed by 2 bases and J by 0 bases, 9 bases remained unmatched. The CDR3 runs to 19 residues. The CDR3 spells CASSYDAPGLAVSYNEQFF. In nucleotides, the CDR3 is TGTGCCAGCAGTTACGACGCACCGGGACTAGCGGTCTCCTACAATGAGCAGTTCTTC.

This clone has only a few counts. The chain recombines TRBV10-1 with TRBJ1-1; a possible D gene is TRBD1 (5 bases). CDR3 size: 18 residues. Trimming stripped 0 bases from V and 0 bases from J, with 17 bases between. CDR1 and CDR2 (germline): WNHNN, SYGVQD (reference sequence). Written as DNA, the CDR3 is TGCGCCAGCAGTGAGTCCCCCCGGGGGGTGGGTCTGAACACTGAAGCTTTCTTT. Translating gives CASSESPRGVGLNTEAFF.

CDR3 bases: TGTGCCAGCAGTATTACCGTGAGCTCCTACGAGCAGTACTTC. Translating gives CASSITVSSYEQYF. The J gene is TRBJ2-7, the V gene TRBV5-4; D remains unclear. The CDR3 has 14 amino acids. V was shortened by 5 bases and J by 0 bases, with 12 bases between the two germline ends. The germline V gene has CDR1 SGHNT and CDR2 YYREEE (reference sequence).

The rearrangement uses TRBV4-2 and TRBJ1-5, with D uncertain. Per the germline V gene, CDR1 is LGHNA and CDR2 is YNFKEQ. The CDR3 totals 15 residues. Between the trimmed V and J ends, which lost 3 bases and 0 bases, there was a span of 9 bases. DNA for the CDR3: TGTGCCAGCAGCCAGTTTACAAATAGCAATCAGCCCCAGCATTTT. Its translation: CASSQFTNSNQPQHF.

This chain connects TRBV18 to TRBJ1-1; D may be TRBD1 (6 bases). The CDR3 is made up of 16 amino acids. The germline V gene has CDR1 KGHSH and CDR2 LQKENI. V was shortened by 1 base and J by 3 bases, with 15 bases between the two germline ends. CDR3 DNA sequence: TGTGCCAGCTCACCACTCGCAGGGAGGGGGGACACTGAAGCTTTCTTT. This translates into CASSPLAGRGDTEAFF.

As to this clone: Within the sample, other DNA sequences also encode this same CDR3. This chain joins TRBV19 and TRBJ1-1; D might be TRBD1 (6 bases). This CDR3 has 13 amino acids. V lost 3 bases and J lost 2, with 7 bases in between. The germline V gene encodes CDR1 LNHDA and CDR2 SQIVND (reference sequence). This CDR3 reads CASSIRGNTEAFF. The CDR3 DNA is TGTGCCAGTAGTATCAGGGGAAACACTGAAGCTTTCTTT.

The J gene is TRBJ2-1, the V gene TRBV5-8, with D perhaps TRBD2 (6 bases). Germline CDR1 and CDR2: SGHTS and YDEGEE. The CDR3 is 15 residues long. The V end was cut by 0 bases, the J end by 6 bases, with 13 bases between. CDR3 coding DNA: TGTGCCAGCAGCTTGGGGGGCGGGGCAGGCAATGAGCAGTTCTTC. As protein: CASSLGGGAGNEQFF. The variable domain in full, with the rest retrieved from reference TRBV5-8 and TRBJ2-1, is EAGVTQSPTHLIKTRGQQATLRCSPISGHTSVYWYQQALGLGLQFLLWYDEGEERNRGNFPPRFSGRQFPNYSSELNVNALELEDSALYLCASSLGGGAGNEQFFGPGTRLTVL.

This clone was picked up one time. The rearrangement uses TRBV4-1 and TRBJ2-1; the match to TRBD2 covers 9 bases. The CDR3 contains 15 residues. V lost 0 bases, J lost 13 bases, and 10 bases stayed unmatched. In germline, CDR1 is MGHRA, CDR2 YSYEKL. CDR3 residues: CASSQDRESSGAQFF. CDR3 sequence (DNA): TGCGCCAGCAGCCAAGACAGAGAATCTAGCGGGGCCCAGTTCTTC.

The CDR3 DNA is TGTGCCAGCAGCTTAGTAGGGGCCGGGGAGCTGTTTTTT. Amino acid sequence: CASSLVGAGELFF. This chain uses TRBV7-9 with TRBJ2-2; D may be TRBD1 (5 bases). CDR1 and CDR2 from the germline V gene are SEHNR and FQNEAQ (reference sequence). The V gene lost 1 base and the J gene lost 6 bases, with 6 bases spanning the gap. CDR3 length: 13 amino acids.

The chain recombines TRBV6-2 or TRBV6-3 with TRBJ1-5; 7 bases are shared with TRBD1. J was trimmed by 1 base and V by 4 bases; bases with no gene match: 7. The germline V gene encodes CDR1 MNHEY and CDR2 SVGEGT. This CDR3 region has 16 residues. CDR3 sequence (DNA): TGTGCCAGCAGTTCCCGACAGGGAGACAGCAATCAGCCCCAGCATTTT. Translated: CASSSRQGDSNQPQHF.